The 9 T cell receptor beta chains below all came from one sample that was sequenced in a study of healthy donors' naive CD4 and CD8 T cells. Each TCR library used around 540 ng of total RNA and a linear amplification protocol. TCRdb independently ran MiXCR on the reads; one entry per CDR3 protein. The sample includes approximately 200,000 distinct CDR3 sequences, around 74% of them seen just once. Sequencing was done on a sample of naive CD4+ and CD8+ T cells sorted from blood, pooled from several donors. The receptors derive from a pool of human donors in good health; the sample pools cells from several healthy donors.

The chain combines TRBV19 with TRBJ2-5, with TRBD2 as a possible D gene (5 bases). The CDR3 is 13 residues long. The germline V gene encodes CDR1 LNHDA and CDR2 SQIVND (reference sequence). The V gene lost 6 bases and the J gene lost 2 bases, with 10 bases spanning the gap. The CDR3 region is CASSRGNQETQYF. CDR3 in DNA: TGTGCCAGTAGCCGAGGGAATCAAGAGACCCAGTACTTC.

The CDR3 here is CSVEDRGGKGRQATDTQYF. CDR3 nucleotides: TGCAGCGTTGAAGACAGGGGAGGCAAGGGACGGCAAGCCACAGATACGCAGTATTTT. The rearrangement links TRBV29-1 to TRBJ2-3, with D perhaps being TRBD1 or TRBD2 (6 bases each). This CDR3 region has 19 residues. The ends were cut back, 0 bases at V and 2 bases at J, with 24 bases in the middle. Germline CDR1 is SQVTM and CDR2 is ANQGSEA.

J is TRBJ2-7 and V is TRBV27; weak D call: TRBD1 (5 bases). Trimming shortened V by 3 bases and J by 2 bases, and 14 bases separated the two germline ends. This CDR3 has 15 amino acids. Germline V gene lookup returns CDR1 MNHEY and CDR2 SMNVEV (reference sequence). The CDR3 nucleotides are TGTGCCAGCAGTTTTGGGGCTCGGCGAACCTACGAGCAGTACTTC. Its translation: CASSFGARRTYEQYF.

The chain links TRBV29-1 to TRBJ2-7, with no clear D. CDR1 is SQVTM, CDR2 ANQGSEA, per germline. The CDR3 consists of 13 residues. V was cut by 3 bases and J by 2 bases, with 11 bases left in between. CDR3 in amino acids: CSVESDTPYEQYF. CDR3 DNA sequence: TGCAGCGTTGAGTCTGACACCCCCTACGAGCAGTACTTC.

The chain's CDR3 is CASSISGPTYNEQFF. As DNA, the CDR3 is TGTGCCAGCAGCATTAGCGGGCCAACCTACAATGAGCAGTTCTTC. The chain recombines TRBV27 with TRBJ2-1; 7 bases match TRBD2. The CDR3 spans 15 residues. In germline, CDR1 is MNHEY, CDR2 SMNVEV (reference sequence). Trimming removed 6 bases from V and 2 bases from J; junction bases left unmatched: 7.

V is TRBV30 and J is TRBJ2-7; D is uncertain. V gave up 5 bases and J gave up 0 bases, with 14 bases separating them. This CDR3 is built from 14 residues. CDR1 is GTSNPN and CDR2 is SVGIG in the germline V gene (reference sequence). CDR3 loop: CAWGWMASSYEQYF. In DNA form, the CDR3 reads TGTGCCTGGGGTTGGATGGCGAGCTCCTACGAGCAGTACTTC.

This clonotype appeared a single time. V usage is TRBV29-1 and J usage is TRBJ2-7; D may be TRBD2 (5 bases). The CDR3 extends over 13 amino acids. From germline, CDR1 is SQVTM and CDR2 ANQGSEA. Trimming shortened V by 6 bases and J by 3 bases, and 15 bases separated the two germline ends. The CDR3 protein is CSVRVNEGYEQYF. CDR3 nucleotides: TGCAGCGTCCGGGTGAACGAGGGCTACGAGCAGTACTTC.

This rearrangement joins TRBV27 to TRBJ2-7; 8 positions match TRBD1. The CDR3 is 15 amino acids. CDR1 is MNHEY, CDR2 SMNVEV, per germline (reference sequence). J was trimmed by 1 base and V by 4 bases; bases with no gene match: 6. CDR3 sequence reads: CASSSGTGWSYEQYF. CDR3 in DNA: TGTGCCAGCAGTTCCGGGACAGGTTGGTCCTACGAGCAGTACTTC.

The genes are TRBV6-5 and TRBJ1-2, with D unresolved. The CDR3 has 9 residues. V was trimmed by 11 bases and J by 12 bases, leaving 13 bases between them. Germline CDR1 MNHEY, CDR2 SVGAGI. CDR3 region: CAGHPGNTF. For the CDR3, the DNA is TGTGCCGGCCATCCGGGGAACACCTTC.